This T cell receptor beta chain was recovered during a study of T cell responses to AZD1222 COVID-19 vaccine. For the study at large: Second doses were pooled across both intervals (about 4 or about 12 weeks).

CDR3 length: 15 amino acids. V lost 4 bases to trimming and J lost 10 bases; unmatched junction nucleotides: 10. Germline assignment: CDR1 SGHNT and CDR2 YYREEE (reference sequence). TCRdb's table, derived via immunoSEQ multiplex PCR, lists solely in-frame clones and lacks some. The sample consists of some 110,000 clones, roughly 88% of them appearing once. General study points: Donor demographics were predominantly white British with a female majority; clonal diversity may be underestimated. Baseline seropositivity occurred in only a handful of AZD1222 recipients. After the peak T cell response, and only then, were repertoires sampled.

As concerns this clone: Its antigen is unknown.

Sequenced here: peripheral blood, sampled on day 0 of AZD1222 vaccination. The clonotype comes from an adult in good health. The gene calls are TRBV5-4 and TRBJ2-1, with 11 bases that match TRBD2. CDR3 nucleotide sequence: TGTGCCAGCAGCCCCTTTTTAGGGACTAGCGGAGAGCAGTTCTTC. This translates into CASSPFLGTSGEQFF.